These 12 T cell receptor beta chains came from one sample sequenced in a study of blood T cells in healthy people across ages. Then a second PCR, running roughly 7 to 11 cycles, was carried out with a sample-barcoded 5' primer and a J-beta primer mix. In TCRdb, the 5' RACE reads were re-called with MiXCR into one record per CDR3 protein. The table lists around 2 million distinct CDR3 sequences, 39% of them singletons. Sequences were obtained from blood. The receptors derive from a human donor in good health.

This clonotype was seen repeatedly, ten times or more. This sequence joins TRBV12-3 or TRBV12-4 and TRBJ2-5; 9 bases are a match to TRBD2. V lost 0 bases and J lost 5; bases outside the gene matches: 1. The CDR3 runs to 14 residues. The CDR3 sequence: CASSLARGGETQYF. In DNA, the CDR3 is TGTGCCAGCAGTTTAGCGCGGGGGGGGGAGACCCAGTACTTC.

The table lists this clonotype with a count of one. The J gene is TRBJ1-6, the V gene TRBV28; 7 bases align to TRBD1. The CDR3 is made up of 14 amino acids. Germline CDR1 is MDHEN and CDR2 is SYDVKM. Germline trimming cut 6 bases from V and 10 bases from J; bases unmatched to any gene: 9. CDR3 sequence reads: CASSKGQIGSPLHF. The CDR3 nucleotides are TGTGCCAGCAGCAAGGGACAGATCGGATCACCCCTCCACTTT. Full variable domain (rest looked up from reference TRBV28 and TRBJ1-6): DVKVTQSSRYLVKRTGEKVFLECVQDMDHENMFWYRQDPGLGLRLIYFSYDVKMKEKGDIPEGYSVSREKKERFSLILESASTNQTSMYLCASSKGQIGSPLHFGNGTRLTVT.

The chain recombines TRBV4-1 with TRBJ2-5; 8 positions agree with TRBD1. The J call could be wrong; TRBJ2-7 is a better fit for the DNA end. There are 16 residues in the CDR3. Germline V lookup: CDR1 MGHRA, CDR2 YSYEKL. The CDR3 here is CASSQARDRGLHEQYF. The CDR3 bases are TGCGCCAGCAGCCAAGCCCGAGACAGGGGCCTCCACGAGCAGTACTTC.

There are a few counts of this clonotype. The chain combines TRBV12-3 or TRBV12-4 with TRBJ2-3; no clear D gene. The CDR3 length is 15 residues. V shed 5 bases and J shed 2 bases, with 14 bases lying between them. CDR3 residues: CASSEYRAPTDTQYF. The CDR3 bases are TGTGCCAGCAGTGAGTACCGGGCCCCCACAGATACGCAGTATTTT.

The V gene is TRBV7-9, the J gene TRBJ1-5; 12 nucleotides line up with TRBD1. Per the germline V gene, CDR1 is SEHNR and CDR2 is FQNEAQ (reference sequence). CDR3 size: 15 residues. V was clipped by 5 bases and J by 6 bases; unmatched bases: 5. CDR3 in DNA: TGTGCCAGCAGCGCCGGGACAGGGGGCGGTCAGCCCCAGCATTTT. Translating it yields CASSAGTGGGQPQHF.

V gene TRBV12-3 or TRBV12-4 combines with J gene TRBJ1-1; D may be TRBD1 (6 bases). V lost 2 bases and J 3 bases, leaving 13 bases between the germline ends. This CDR3 region has 15 residues. The CDR3 nucleotides are TGTGCCAGCAGTTTAATAACAGGGTACGACACTGAAGCTTTCTTT. Its protein is CASSLITGYDTEAFF.

This clonotype turned up a few times. This chain links TRBV6-5 with TRBJ1-2; D unresolved. This CDR3 has 16 residues. CDR1 is MNHEY and CDR2 is SVGAGI in the germline V gene. Trimming shortened V by 3 bases and J by 4 bases, and 18 bases separated the two germline ends. The CDR3: CASSYSTGERSYGYTF. The DNA for the CDR3 is TGTGCCAGCAGTTATAGCACGGGTGAAAGAAGCTATGGCTACACCTTC.

The chain combines TRBV7-8 with TRBJ2-5; weak D call: TRBD2 (7 bases). The CDR3 has 22 amino acids. Germline values: CDR1 SGHVS, CDR2 FQNEAQ. The V end lost 1 base, the J end lost 0 bases, and 30 bases lay between the germline ends. This CDR3 reads CASSLDLGGQGMARSYQETQYF. CDR3 in DNA: TGTGCCAGCAGCTTAGATTTGGGGGGGCAGGGGATGGCGAGGTCGTACCAAGAGACCCAGTACTTC.

The V gene is TRBV29-1, the J gene TRBJ1-1; D uncertain. Trimming removed 7 bases from V and 0 bases from J, with 6 bases in between. CDR3 length: 11 amino acids. Germline lookup yields CDR1 SQVTM and CDR2 ANQGSEA. For the CDR3, the DNA is TGCAGCGGGGGAGTGAACACTGAAGCTTTCTTT. This encodes CSGGVNTEAFF.

As for this clonotype: A much larger clone sits a single nucleotide away, making a read error possible. The chain carries TRBV20-1 and TRBJ2-4, with a tentative D call TRBD1 (5 bases). Germline CDR1 is DFQATT and CDR2 is SNEGSKA (reference sequence). This CDR3 region has 14 residues. The CDR3: CGARGWGRGDIQYF. The CDR3, as DNA: TGCGGTGCTAGAGGATGGGGCAGAGGAGACATTCAGTACTTC.

The chain joins TRBV20-1 to TRBJ1-1, with 9 bases lining up with TRBD1. Germline V gene data show CDR1 as DFQATT and CDR2 as SNEGSKA (reference sequence). CDR3 size: 14 residues. V lost 1 base and J lost 5; bases outside the gene matches: 5. CDR3 sequence (DNA): TGCAGTGCTAGAGTCCCGGGACAGGGAACTGAAGCTTTCTTT. Protein product: CSARVPGQGTEAFF.

This clonotype was seen only a few times. The J gene is TRBJ1-5, the V gene TRBV5-1; D might be TRBD1 (5 bases). Looked up from germline, CDR1 is SGHRS and CDR2 is YFSETQ. V was cut by 0 bases and J by 0 bases, with 10 bases left in between. The CDR3 spans 16 residues. CDR3 amino acids: CASSLDGAVSNQPQHF. CDR3 nucleotide sequence: TGCGCCAGCAGCTTGGATGGGGCAGTTAGCAATCAGCCCCAGCATTTT.